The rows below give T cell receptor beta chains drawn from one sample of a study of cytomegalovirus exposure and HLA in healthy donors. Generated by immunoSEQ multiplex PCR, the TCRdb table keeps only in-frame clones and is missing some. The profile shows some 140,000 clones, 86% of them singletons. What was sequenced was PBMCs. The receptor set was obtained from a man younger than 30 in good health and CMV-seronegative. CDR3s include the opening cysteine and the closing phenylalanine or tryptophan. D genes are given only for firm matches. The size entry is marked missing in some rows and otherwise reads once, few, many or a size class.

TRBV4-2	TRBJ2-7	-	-	CASSQDYTYEQYF	TGTGCCAGCAGCCAAGACTATACGTACGAGCAGTACTTC
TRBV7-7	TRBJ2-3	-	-	CASSQSTPAGKQYF	TGTGCCAGCAGCCAGTCCACCCCAGCGGGCAAGCAGTATTTT
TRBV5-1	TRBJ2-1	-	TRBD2	CASSSAGVYNEQFF	TGCGCCAGCAGCTCGGCGGGGGTGTACAATGAGCAGTTCTTC
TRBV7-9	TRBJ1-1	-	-	CASSREGGTEAFF	TGTGCCAGCAGCCGAGAAGGGGGAACTGAAGCTTTCTTT
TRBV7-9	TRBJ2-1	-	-	CASSFSRGSLSEQFF	TGTGCCAGCAGCTTTTCTCGAGGCAGCCTGTCTGAGCAGTTCTTC
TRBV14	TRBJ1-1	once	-	CASSPGGGYTEAFF	TGTGCCAGCAGCCCGGGAGGCGGTTACACTGAAGCTTTCTTT
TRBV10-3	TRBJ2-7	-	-	CAITGGPTSYEQYF	TGTGCCATCACCGGAGGACCGACCTCCTACGAGCAGTACTTC
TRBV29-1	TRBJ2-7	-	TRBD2	CSVHLAGPPYEQYF	TGCAGCGTTCATCTAGCGGGTCCCCCCTACGAGCAGTACTTC
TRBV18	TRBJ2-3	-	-	CASSPFRGGRRPSTDTQYF	TGTGCCAGCTCACCGTTTCGAGGTGGGAGGCGGCCTAGCACAGATACGCAGTATTTT
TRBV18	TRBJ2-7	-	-	CASSPRRDSYEQYF	TGTGCCAGCTCACCCCGGCGGGACTCCTACGAGCAGTACTTC
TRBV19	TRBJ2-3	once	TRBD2	CASSIGPAGGTDTQYF	TGTGCCAGTAGTATAGGCCCAGCGGGGGGAACAGATACGCAGTATTTT
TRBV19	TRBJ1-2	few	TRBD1	CASSVILDRGSGYTF	TGTGCCAGTAGTGTCATACTAGACAGGGGAAGTGGCTACACCTTC
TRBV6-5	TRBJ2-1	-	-	CASSYQDSEQFF	TGTGCCAGCAGTTACCAGGACAGTGAGCAGTTCTTC
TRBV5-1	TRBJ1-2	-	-	CASSDRTTTFALYGYTF	TGCGCCAGCAGCGACCGGACTACTACATTTGCACTCTATGGCTACACCTTC
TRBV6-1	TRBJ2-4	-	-	CASSEGGPAGNIQYF	TGTGCCAGCAGTGAAGGAGGGCCCGCAGGTAACATTCAGTACTTC
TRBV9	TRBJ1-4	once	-	CASSSGFGGVEEKLFF	TGTGCCAGCAGCTCCGGATTCGGGGGGGTGGAGGAAAAACTGTTTTTT
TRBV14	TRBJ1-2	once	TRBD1	CASSQVRTGPEIGYTF	TGTGCCAGCAGCCAAGTCCGGACAGGGCCAGAAATCGGCTACACCTTC
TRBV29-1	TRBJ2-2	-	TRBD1	CSVTGTGDTGELFF	TGCAGCGTGACCGGGACAGGAGACACCGGGGAGCTGTTTTTT
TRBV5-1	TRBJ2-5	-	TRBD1	CASSTGQQETQYF	TGCGCCAGCAGCACGGGACAGCAAGAGACCCAGTACTTC
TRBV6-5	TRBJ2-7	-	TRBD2	CASSLYAAGGQEQYF	TGTGCCAGCAGCCTCTACGCAGCGGGGGGGCAAGAGCAGTACTTC
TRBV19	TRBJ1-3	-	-	CASRGGLSSGNTIYF	TGTGCCAGCCGGGGAGGGCTCAGCTCTGGAAACACCATATATTTT
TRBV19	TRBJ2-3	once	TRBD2	CASSLTSGGYTDTQYF	TGTGCCAGTAGTCTGACTAGCGGGGGGTACACAGATACGCAGTATTTT
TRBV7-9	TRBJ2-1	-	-	CASSLGRVSNEQFF	TGTGCCAGCAGCTTAGGCAGGGTGAGCAATGAGCAGTTCTTC
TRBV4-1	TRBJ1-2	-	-	CASSQGDLRGYTF	TGCGCCAGCAGCCAAGGAGACTTACGAGGCTACACCTTC
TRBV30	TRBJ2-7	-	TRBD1	CAWSGQGSLRAQYF	TGTGCCTGGAGTGGACAGGGATCCCTAAGAGCGCAGTACTTC
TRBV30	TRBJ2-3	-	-	CAWSVQGVNTQYF	TGTGCCTGGAGTGTACAAGGGGTGAATACGCAGTATTTT
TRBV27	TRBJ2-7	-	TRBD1	CASSSPGQGAYEQYF	TGTGCCAGCAGTTCACCGGGACAGGGGGCCTACGAGCAGTACTTC
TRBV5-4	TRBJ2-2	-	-	CASSLGGLNTGELFF	TGTGCCAGCAGCTTGGGTGGCTTGAACACCGGGGAGCTGTTTTTT
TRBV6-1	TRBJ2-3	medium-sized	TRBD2	CASSELAGADTQYF	TGTGCCAGCAGTGAACTAGCGGGAGCAGATACGCAGTATTTT
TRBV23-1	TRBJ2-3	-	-	CASSRRGRTDTQYF	TGCGCCAGCAGTCGTAGGGGTCGCACAGATACGCAGTATTTT
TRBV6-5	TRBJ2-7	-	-	CASSYSSSGVSYEQYF	TGTGCCAGCAGTTACTCGAGTTCGGGGGTCTCCTACGAGCAGTACTTC
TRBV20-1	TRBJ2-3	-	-	CSPRIPDTQYF	TGCAGTCCCAGGATCCCAGATACGCAGTATTTT
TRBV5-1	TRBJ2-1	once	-	CASSLDVVAVYNEQFF	TGCGCCAGCAGCTTGGATGTGGTAGCGGTATACAATGAGCAGTTCTTC
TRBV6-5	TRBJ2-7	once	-	CASRASYEQYF	TGTGCCAGCAGGGCCTCCTACGAGCAGTACTTC
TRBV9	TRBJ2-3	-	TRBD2	CASSVRPSGNTDTQYF	TGTGCCAGCAGCGTACGACCTAGCGGGAACACAGATACGCAGTATTTT
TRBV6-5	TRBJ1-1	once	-	CASSYSARVNTEAFF	TGTGCCAGCAGTTACTCGGCGCGGGTGAACACTGAAGCTTTCTTT
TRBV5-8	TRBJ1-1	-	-	CASSSPRRPEAFF	TGTGCCAGCAGCTCCCCGAGGCGGCCTGAAGCTTTCTTT